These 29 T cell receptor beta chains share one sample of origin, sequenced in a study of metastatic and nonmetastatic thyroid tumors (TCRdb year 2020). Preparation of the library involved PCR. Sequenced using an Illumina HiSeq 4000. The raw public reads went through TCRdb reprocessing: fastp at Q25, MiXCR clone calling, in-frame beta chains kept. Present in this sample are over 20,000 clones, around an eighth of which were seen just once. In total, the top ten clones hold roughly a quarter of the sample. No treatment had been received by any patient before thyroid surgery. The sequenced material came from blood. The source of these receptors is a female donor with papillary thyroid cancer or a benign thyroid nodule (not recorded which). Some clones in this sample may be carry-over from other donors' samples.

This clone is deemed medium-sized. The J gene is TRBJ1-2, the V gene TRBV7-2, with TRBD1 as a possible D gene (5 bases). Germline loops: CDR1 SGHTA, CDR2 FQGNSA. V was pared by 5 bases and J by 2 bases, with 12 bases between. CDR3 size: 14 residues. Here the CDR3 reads CASSQQGLNYGYTF. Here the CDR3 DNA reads TGTGCCAGCAGCCAGCAGGGCTTAAACTATGGCTACACCTTC.

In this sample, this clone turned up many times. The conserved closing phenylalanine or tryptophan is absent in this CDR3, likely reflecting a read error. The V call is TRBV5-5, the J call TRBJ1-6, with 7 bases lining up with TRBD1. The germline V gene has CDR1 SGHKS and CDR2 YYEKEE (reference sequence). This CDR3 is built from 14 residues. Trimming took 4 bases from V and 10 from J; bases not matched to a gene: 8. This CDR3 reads CASSDDRVGSPLHL. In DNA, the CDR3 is TGTGCCAGCAGCGACGACAGGGTGGGCTCACCCCTCCACCTT.

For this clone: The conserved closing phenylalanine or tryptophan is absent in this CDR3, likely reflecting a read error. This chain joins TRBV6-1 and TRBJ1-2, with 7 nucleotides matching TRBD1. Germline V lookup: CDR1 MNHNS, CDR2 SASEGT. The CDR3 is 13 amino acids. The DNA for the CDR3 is TGTGCCATCAGTGACAGGGAGCGATATGGCTACACCCTC. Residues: CAISDRERYGYTL.

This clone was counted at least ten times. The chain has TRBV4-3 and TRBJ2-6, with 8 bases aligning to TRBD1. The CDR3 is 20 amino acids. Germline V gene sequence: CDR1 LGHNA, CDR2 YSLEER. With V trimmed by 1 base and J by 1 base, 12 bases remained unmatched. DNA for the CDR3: TGCGCCAGCAGCCAAGTAGGAAAAGACAGGGGCGGTTCTGGGGCCAACGTCCTGACTTTC. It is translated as CASSQVGKDRGGSGANVLTF.

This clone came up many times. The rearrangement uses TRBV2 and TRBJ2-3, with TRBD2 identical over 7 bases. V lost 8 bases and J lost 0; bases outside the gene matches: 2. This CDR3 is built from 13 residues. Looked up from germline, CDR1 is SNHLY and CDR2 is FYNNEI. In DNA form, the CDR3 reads TGTGCCAGCGGGAGGGAGAGCACAGATACGCAGTATTTT. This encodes CASGRESTDTQYF.

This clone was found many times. CDR3 residues: CASSLAGYQETQYF. For the CDR3, the DNA is TGTGCCAGCAGCTTAGCGGGGTACCAAGAGACCCAGTACTTC. The chain links TRBV11-2 to TRBJ2-5, with D possibly being TRBD2 (5 bases). The CDR3 runs 14 residues. Germline V gene lookup returns CDR1 SGHAT and CDR2 FQNNGV. V lost 1 base and J lost 0, with 6 bases in between. The entire variable domain, with the rest obtained from reference TRBV11-2 and TRBJ2-5, is as follows: EAGVAQSPRYKIIEKRQSVAFWCNPISGHATLYWYQQILGQGPKLLIQFQNNGVVDDSQLPKDRFSAERLKGVDSTLKIQPAKLEDSAVYLCASSLAGYQETQYFGPGTRLLVL.

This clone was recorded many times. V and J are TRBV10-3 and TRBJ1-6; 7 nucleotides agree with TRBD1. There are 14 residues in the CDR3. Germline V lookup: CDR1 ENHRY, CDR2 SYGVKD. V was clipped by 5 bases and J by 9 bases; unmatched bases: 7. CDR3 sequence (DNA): TGTGCCATCAGTCTCGACAGGGTTGGTTCACCCCTCCACTTT. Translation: CAISLDRVGSPLHF.

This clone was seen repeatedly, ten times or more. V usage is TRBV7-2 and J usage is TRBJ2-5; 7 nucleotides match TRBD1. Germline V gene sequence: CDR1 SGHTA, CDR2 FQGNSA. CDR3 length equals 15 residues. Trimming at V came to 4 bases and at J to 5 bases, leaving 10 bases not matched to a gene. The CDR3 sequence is CASSSRDRPFETQYF. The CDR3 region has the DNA TGTGCCAGCAGCTCCCGGGACAGACCCTTTGAGACCCAGTACTTC.

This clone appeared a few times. Here the CDR3 DNA reads TGTGCCAGCATTCTCGACAGGCCCGTGGAGCTGTTTTTT. It codes for CASILDRPVELFF. The chain has TRBV12-3 or TRBV12-4 and TRBJ2-2; maybe TRBD1 (6 bases). V shed 7 bases and J shed 10 bases, with 16 bases lying between them. This CDR3 is 13 amino acids long.

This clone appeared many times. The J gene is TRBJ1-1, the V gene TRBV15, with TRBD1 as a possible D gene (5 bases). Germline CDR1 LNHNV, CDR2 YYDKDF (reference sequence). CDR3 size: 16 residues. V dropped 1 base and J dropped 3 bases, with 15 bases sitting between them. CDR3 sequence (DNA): TGTGCCACCAGCAGAGTACCAGGGAAGTCGGACACTGAAGCTTTCTTT. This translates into CATSRVPGKSDTEAFF.

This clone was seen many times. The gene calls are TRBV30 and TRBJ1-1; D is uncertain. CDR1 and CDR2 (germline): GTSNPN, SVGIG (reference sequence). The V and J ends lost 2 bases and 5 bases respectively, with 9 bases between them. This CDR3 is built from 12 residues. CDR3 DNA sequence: TGTGCCTGGAGTCCCACGCGGACTGAAGCTTTCTTT. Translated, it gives CAWSPTRTEAFF.

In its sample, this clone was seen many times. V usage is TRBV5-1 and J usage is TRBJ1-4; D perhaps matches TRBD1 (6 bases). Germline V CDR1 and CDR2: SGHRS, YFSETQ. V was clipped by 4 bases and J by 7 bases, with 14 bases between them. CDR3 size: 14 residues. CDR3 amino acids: CASSPTGSGEKLFF. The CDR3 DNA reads TGCGCCAGCAGCCCCACAGGGTCGGGTGAAAAACTGTTTTTT.

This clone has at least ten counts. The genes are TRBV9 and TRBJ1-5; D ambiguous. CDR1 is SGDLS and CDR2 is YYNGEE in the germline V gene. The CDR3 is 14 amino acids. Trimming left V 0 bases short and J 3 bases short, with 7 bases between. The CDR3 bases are TGTGCCAGCAGCGTAGGCGGGTTCAATCAGCCCCAGCATTTT. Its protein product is CASSVGGFNQPQHF.

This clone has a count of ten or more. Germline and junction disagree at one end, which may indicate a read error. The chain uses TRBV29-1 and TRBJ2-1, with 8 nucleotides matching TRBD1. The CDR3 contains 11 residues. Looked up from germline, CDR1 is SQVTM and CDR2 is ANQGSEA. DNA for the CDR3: TGCAGCGTTACTAAAGGGGACAGGCACACCTTC. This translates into CSVTKGDRHTF.

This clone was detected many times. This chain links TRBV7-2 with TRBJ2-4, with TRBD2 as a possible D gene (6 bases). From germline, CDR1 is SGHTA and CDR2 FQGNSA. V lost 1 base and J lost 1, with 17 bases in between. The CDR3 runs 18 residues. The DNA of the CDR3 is TGTGCCAGCAGCTTAGGGAGGGGTCTAGCAAGCGCCAAAAACATTCAGTACTTC. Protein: CASSLGRGLASAKNIQYF.

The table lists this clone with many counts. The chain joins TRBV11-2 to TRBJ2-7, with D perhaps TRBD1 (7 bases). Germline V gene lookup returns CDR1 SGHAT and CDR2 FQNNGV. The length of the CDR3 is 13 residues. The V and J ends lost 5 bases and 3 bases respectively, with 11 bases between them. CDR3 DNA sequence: TGTGCCAGCAGCCGCGGGACAGACTACGAGCAGTACTTC. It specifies CASSRGTDYEQYF.

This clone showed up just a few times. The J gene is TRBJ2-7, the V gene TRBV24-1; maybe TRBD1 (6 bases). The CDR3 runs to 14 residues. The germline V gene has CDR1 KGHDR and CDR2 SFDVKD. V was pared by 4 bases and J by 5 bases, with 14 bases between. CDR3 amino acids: CATSDKGTLHEQYF. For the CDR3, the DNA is TGTGCCACCAGTGACAAAGGGACACTCCACGAGCAGTACTTC.

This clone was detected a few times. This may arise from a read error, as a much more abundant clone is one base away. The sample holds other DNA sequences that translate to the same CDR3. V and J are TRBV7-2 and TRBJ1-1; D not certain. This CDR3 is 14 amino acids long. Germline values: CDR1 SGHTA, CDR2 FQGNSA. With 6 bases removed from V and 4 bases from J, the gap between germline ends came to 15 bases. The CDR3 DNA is TGTGCCAGCAGGGTTAGGGCAAGAAGCACTGAAGCTTTCTTT. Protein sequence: CASRVRARSTEAFF.

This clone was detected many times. In nucleotides, the CDR3 is TGTGCCAGCAGGCGGGACAGCAACACCGGGGAGCTGTTTTTT. It translates to CASRRDSNTGELFF. The chain couples TRBV9 to TRBJ2-2; D might be TRBD1 (7 bases). The CDR3 is made up of 14 amino acids. Per the germline V gene, CDR1 is SGDLS and CDR2 is YYNGEE. V dropped 5 bases and J dropped 2 bases, with 10 bases sitting between them.

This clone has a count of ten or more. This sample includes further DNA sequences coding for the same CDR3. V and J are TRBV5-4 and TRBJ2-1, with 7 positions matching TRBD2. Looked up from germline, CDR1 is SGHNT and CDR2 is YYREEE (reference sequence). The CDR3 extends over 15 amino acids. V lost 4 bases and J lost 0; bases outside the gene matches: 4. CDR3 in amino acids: CASSTGGGSYNEQFF. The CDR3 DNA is TGTGCCAGCAGCACGGGAGGTGGCTCCTACAATGAGCAGTTCTTC.

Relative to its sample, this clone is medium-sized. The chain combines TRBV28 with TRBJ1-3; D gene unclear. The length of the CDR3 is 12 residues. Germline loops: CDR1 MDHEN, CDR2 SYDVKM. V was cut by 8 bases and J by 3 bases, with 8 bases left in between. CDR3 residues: CASGIGGNTIYF. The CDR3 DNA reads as TGTGCCAGCGGGATAGGTGGAAACACCATATATTTT.

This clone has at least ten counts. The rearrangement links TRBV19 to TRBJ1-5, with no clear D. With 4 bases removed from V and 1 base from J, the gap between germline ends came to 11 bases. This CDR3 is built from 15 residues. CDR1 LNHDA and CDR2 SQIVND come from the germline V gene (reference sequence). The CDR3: CASSSFFKSNQPQHF. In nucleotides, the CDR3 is TGTGCCAGTAGTAGTTTCTTCAAAAGCAATCAGCCCCAGCATTTT. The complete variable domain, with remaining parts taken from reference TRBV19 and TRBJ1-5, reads DGGITQSPKYLFRKEGQNVTLSCEQNLNHDAMYWYRQDPGQGLRLIYYSQIVNDFQKGDIAEGYSVSREKKESFPLTVTSAQKNPTAFYLCASSSFFKSNQPQHFGDGTRLSIL.

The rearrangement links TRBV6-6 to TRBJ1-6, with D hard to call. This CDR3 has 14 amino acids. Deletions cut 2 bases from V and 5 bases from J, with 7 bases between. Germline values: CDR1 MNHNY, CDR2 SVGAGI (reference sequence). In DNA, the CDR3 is TGTGCCAGCAGTTACGCTACAGATAATTCACCCCTCCACTTT. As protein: CASSYATDNSPLHF.

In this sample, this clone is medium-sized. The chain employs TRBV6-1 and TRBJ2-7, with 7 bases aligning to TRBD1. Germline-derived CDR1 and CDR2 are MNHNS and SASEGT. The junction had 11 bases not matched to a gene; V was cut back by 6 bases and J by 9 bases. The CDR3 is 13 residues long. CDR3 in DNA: TGTGCCAGCAGCCAAACCCCAGGGGGTGGGCAGTACTTC. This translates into CASSQTPGGGQYF.

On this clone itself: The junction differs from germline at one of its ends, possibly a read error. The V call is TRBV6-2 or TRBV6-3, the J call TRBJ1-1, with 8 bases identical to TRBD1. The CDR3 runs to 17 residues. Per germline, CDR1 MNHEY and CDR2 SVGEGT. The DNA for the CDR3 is TGTGCCAGCATAACCATTAACAGGGGGTGGTTGAACGCTGAAGCTTTCTTT. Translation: CASITINRGWLNAEAFF.

In nucleotides, the CDR3 is TGTGCCACCAGGTCCGTGACCCCTTCTCAGCCCCAGCATTTT. Its translation is CATRSVTPSQPQHF. The chain recombines TRBV10-3 with TRBJ1-5; no reliable D call. Trimming stripped 10 bases from V and 6 bases from J, with 19 bases between. This CDR3 is 14 amino acids long. Germline loops: CDR1 ENHRY, CDR2 SYGVKD.

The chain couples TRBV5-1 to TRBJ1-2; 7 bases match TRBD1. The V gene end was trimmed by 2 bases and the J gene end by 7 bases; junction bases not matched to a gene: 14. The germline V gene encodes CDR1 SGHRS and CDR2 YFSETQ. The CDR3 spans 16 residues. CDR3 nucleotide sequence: TGCGCCAGCAGCTTACTTCCCGGGACAGCGTCGGGTGGCTACACCTTC. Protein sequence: CASSLLPGTASGGYTF.

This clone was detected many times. CDR3 protein: CASKVGGLLNTEAFF. Written as DNA, the CDR3 is TGTGCCAGCAAGGTTGGTGGCTTGCTGAACACTGAAGCTTTCTTT. J is TRBJ1-1 and V is TRBV5-8; D not resolved. Germline lookup yields CDR1 SGHTS and CDR2 YDEGEE. This CDR3 comprises 15 residues. V was clipped by 6 bases and J by 0 bases, with 15 bases between them. The whole variable domain, remainder taken from reference TRBV5-8 and TRBJ1-1, is EAGVTQSPTHLIKTRGQQATLRCSPISGHTSVYWYQQALGLGLQFLLWYDEGEERNRGNFPPRFSGRQFPNYSSELNVNALELEDSALYLCASKVGGLLNTEAFFGQGTRLTVV.

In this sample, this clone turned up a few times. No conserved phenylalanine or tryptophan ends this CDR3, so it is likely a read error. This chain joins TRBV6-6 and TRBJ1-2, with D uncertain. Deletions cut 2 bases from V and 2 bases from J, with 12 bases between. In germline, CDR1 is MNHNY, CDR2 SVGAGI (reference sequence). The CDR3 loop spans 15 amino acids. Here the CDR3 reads CASSYGPGSNYGYTP. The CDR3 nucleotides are TGTGCCAGCAGTTACGGTCCGGGAAGCAACTATGGCTACACCCCC.